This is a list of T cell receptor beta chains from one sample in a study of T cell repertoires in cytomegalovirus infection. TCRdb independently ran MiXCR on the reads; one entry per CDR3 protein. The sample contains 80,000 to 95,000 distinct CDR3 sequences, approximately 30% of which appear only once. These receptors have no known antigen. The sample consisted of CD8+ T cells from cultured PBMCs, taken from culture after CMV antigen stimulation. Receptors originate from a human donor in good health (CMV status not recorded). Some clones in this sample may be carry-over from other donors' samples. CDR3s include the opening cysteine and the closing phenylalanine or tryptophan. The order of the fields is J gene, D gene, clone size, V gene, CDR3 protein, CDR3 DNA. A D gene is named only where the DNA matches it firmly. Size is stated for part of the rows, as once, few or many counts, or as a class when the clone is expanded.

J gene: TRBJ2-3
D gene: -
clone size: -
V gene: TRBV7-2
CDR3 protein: CASSLRREPLRGDTQYF
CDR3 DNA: TGTGCCAGCAGCTTAAGGCGGGAGCCACTAAGGGGGGATACGCAGTATTTT

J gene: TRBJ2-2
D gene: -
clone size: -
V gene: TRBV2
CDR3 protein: CASSEEGRAGGELFF
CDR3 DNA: TGTGCCAGCAGTGAAGAGGGCAGGGCTGGAGGGGAGCTGTTTTTT

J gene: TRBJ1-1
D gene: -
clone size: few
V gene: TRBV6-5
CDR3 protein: CASSYGWSMNTEAFF
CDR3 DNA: TGTGCCAGCAGTTACGGGTGGTCGATGAACACTGAAGCTTTCTTT

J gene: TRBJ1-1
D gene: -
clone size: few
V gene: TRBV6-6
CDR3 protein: CASSYSYGYEAFF
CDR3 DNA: TGTGCCAGCAGTTACTCGTACGGTTATGAAGCTTTCTTT

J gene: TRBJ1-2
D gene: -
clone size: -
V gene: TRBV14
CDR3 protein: CASSPLDFTGSAGYGYTF
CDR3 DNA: TGTGCCAGCAGCCCCTTGGACTTTACCGGTAGTGCGGGGTATGGCTACACCTTC

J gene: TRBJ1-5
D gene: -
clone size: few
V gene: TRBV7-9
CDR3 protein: CASSLGGLDQPQHF
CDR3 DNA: TGTGCCAGCAGCTTAGGGGGGTTAGATCAGCCCCAGCATTTT

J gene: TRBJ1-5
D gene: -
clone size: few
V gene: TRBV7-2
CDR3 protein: CASSLNQGGKQPQHF
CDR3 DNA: TGTGCCAGCAGCTTAAATCAGGGAGGGAAACAGCCCCAGCATTTT

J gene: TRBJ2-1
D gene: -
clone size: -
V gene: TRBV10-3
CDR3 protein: CAIRWDVENEQFF
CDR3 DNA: TGTGCCATCAGGTGGGACGTAGAAAATGAGCAGTTCTTC

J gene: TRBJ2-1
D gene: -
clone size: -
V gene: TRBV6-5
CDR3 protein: CASSDDHSSYNEQFF
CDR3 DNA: TGTGCCAGCAGTGACGATCATAGCTCCTACAATGAGCAGTTCTTC

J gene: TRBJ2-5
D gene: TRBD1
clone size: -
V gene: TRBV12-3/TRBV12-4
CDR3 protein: CASSPRTGAGETQYF
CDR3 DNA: TGTGCCAGCAGTCCAAGGACAGGGGCGGGAGAGACCCAGTACTTC

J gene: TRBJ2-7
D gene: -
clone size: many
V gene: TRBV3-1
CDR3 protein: CASSQDYGTDYYEQYF
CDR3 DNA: TGTGCCAGCAGCCAAGATTACGGGACCGACTACTACGAGCAGTACTTC

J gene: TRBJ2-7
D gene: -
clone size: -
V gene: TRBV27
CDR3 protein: CASTTAGRVYEQYF
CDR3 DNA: TGTGCCAGCACCACAGCGGGCAGGGTCTACGAGCAGTACTTC

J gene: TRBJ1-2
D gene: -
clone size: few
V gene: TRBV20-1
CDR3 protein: CSARPTWQNYGYTF
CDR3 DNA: TGCAGTGCTAGACCCACATGGCAGAACTATGGCTACACCTTC

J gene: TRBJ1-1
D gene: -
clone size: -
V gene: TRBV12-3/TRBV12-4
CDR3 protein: CASSTGTRSFF
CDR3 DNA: TGTGCCAGCAGTACAGGGACCAGGAGCTTCTTT

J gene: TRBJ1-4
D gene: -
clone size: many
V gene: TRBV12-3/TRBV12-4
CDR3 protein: CASSRDLGGTNEKLFF
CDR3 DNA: TGTGCCAGCAGCCGCGACCTCGGGGGCACTAATGAAAAACTGTTTTTT

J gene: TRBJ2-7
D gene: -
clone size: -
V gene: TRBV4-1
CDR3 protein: CASSQVAARSYEQYF
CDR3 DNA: TGCGCCAGCAGCCAAGTCGCCGCGAGATCCTACGAGCAGTACTTC

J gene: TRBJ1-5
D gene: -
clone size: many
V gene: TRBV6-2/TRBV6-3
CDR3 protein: CASSYQGRLNEPQHF
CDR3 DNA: TGTGCCAGCAGTTACCAGGGACGACTCAATGAGCCCCAGCATTTT

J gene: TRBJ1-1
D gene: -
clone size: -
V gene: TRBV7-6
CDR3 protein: CASSPGSNTEAFF
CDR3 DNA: TGTGCCAGCAGCCCGGGCTCGAACACTGAAGCTTTCTTT

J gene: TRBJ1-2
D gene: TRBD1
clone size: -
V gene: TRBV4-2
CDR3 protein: CASSQDPLGQGEDGYTF
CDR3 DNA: TGTGCCAGCAGCCAAGACCCCCTCGGACAGGGGGAGGATGGCTACACCTTC

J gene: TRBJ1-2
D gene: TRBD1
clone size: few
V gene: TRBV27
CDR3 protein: CASSGTGPYGYTF
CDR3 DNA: TGTGCCAGCAGTGGGACAGGGCCCTATGGCTACACCTTC